This T cell receptor (beta chain) was captured by sequencing in a study of blood T cells in healthy people across ages. Overall study: Per two T cells, template switching captured roughly one barcoded beta molecule.

This clonotype was seen at least ten times. Germline lookup yields CDR1 SGHTA and CDR2 FQGTGA. Losses at the gene ends were 2 bases for V and 2 bases for J; bases not matched to a gene: 1. CDR3 length equals 15 residues. With a J-beta primer mix and a sample-barcoded 5' primer, a second PCR ran 7 to 11 cycles. TCRdb processed the 5' RACE reads anew with MiXCR; each CDR3 protein has one entry. The table lists about 1 million distinct CDR3 sequences, around 25% of them singletons. These records were also assigned to another study, of T cells of mothers and their children. That work contributes: Persisting microchimeric T cell clones went undetected.

V gene TRBV7-3 combines with J gene TRBJ2-3; 10 bases line up with TRBD2. This receptor was identified in a girl aged 2 to 10 in good health. What was sequenced was blood. CDR3 amino acids: CASSLLAGDTDTQYF. DNA of the CDR3: TGTGCCAGCAGCTTACTAGCGGGAGACACAGATACGCAGTATTTT.